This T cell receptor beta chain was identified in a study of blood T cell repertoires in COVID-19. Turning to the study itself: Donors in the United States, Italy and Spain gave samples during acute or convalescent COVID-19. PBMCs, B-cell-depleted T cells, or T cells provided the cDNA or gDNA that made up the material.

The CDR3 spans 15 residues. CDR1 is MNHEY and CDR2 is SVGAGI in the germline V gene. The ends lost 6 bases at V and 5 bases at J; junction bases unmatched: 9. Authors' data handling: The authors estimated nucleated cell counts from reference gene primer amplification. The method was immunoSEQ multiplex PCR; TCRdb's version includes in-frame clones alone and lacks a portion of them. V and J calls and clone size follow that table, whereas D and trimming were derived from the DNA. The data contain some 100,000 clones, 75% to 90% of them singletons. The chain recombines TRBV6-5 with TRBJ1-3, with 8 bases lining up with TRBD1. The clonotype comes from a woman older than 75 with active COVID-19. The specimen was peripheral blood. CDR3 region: CASRPRQGLRNTIYF. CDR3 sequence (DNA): TGTGCCAGCAGACCTCGACAGGGGCTAAGAAACACCATATATTTT.